The clone carrying this TCR beta chain turned up a few times. The antigen is unknown. This record comes from a study of T cell repertoires in cytomegalovirus infection. TCRdb ran MiXCR on the reads and lists one entry per CDR3 protein. The sample holds hundreds of thousands of distinct CDR3 sequences, around a third seen once. The CDR3 sequence is 15 residues long. The germline V gene has CDR1 SQVTM and CDR2 ANQGSEA. Trimming took off 5 bases at V and 8 bases at J, with 21 bases between the two ends. The sample consisted of cultured CD8+ T cells from PBMCs, taken from culture after CMV antigen stimulation. The sequence derives from a human donor in good health (CMV status not recorded). Some clones in this sample may be carry-over from other donors' samples. The chain carries TRBV29-1 and TRBJ1-4; the D is unclear. The chain's CDR3 is CSVPWYGPSGEKLFF. The CDR3 DNA is TGCAGCGTTCCCTGGTACGGACCAAGCGGGGAAAAACTGTTTTTT.